These 21 T cell receptor beta chains share one sample of origin, sequenced in a study of cytomegalovirus exposure and HLA in healthy donors. This PCR relied on a set of 60 Vbeta primers and 13 Jbeta primers. Sequencing used immunoSEQ multiplex PCR; TCRdb keeps in-frame clones, though not all of them. This table lists some 84,000 clones. Sequenced sample: PBMCs. These receptors were collected from a man aged 45 to 65 in good health and CMV-seronegative.

The rearrangement uses TRBV19 and TRBJ2-7; TRBD1 is a possible D gene (6 bases). Per germline, CDR1 LNHDA and CDR2 SQIVND (reference sequence). The CDR3 consists of 14 residues. Trimming left V 5 bases short and J 2 bases short, with 13 bases between. The CDR3 DNA is TGTGCCAGTAGTCTGACAGGATATCCCTACGAGCAGTACTTC. Amino acid sequence: CASSLTGYPYEQYF.

The V gene is TRBV7-6, the J gene TRBJ2-1; D possibly corresponds to TRBD2 (6 bases). V was shortened by 4 bases and J by 5 bases, with 15 bases between the two germline ends. This CDR3 is 15 amino acids long. The germline CDR1 and CDR2 sequences are SGHVS and FNYEAQ. CDR3 protein: CASSSERAPHNEQFF. The CDR3 DNA is TGTGCCAGCAGCTCTGAGCGGGCCCCTCACAATGAGCAGTTCTTC.

The chain joins TRBV5-1 to TRBJ2-7, with TRBD1 matching 11 bases. Germline CDR1 is SGHRS and CDR2 is YFSETQ. The CDR3 loop spans 14 amino acids. Trimming removed 4 bases from V and 7 bases from J; junction bases left unmatched: 7. Here the CDR3 reads CASSPPDRGREQYF. The CDR3 coding sequence is TGCGCCAGCAGCCCCCCGGACAGGGGGCGTGAGCAGTACTTC.

The chain joins TRBV19 to TRBJ1-1; possibly TRBD1 for D (6 bases). V was cut by 6 bases and J by 4 bases, with 15 bases left in between. The CDR3 totals 14 residues. Germline-derived CDR1 and CDR2 are LNHDA and SQIVND (reference sequence). The CDR3 sequence is CASRTRGGGTEAFF. CDR3 bases: TGTGCCAGTAGGACCAGGGGAGGGGGCACTGAAGCTTTCTTT. Supplemented by reference TRBV19 and TRBJ1-1, the full variable domain reads DGGITQSPKYLFRKEGQNVTLSCEQNLNHDAMYWYRQDPGQGLRLIYYSQIVNDFQKGDIAEGYSVSREKKESFPLTVTSAQKNPTAFYLCASRTRGGGTEAFFGQGTRLTVV.

V usage is TRBV2 and J usage is TRBJ1-5; unclear D gene. The V end was cut by 5 bases, the J end by 5 bases, with 10 bases between. CDR1 SNHLY and CDR2 FYNNEI come from the germline V gene. The CDR3 totals 13 residues. CDR3 region: CASSLDTDQPQHF. The CDR3 DNA sequence: TGTGCCAGCAGTCTTGACACGGATCAGCCCCAGCATTTT.

The chain joins TRBV4-3 to TRBJ1-6, with TRBD1 identical over 10 bases. The CDR3 is made up of 15 amino acids. Trimming removed 3 bases from V and 9 bases from J; junction bases left unmatched: 5. CDR1 and CDR2 (germline): LGHNA, YSLEER. CDR3 protein: CASSQGQGTASPLHF. The CDR3 region has the DNA TGCGCCAGCAGCCAGGGACAGGGGACCGCTTCACCCCTCCACTTT.

The CDR3 nucleotides read TGCGCCAGCAGCCGATATAGCGGAGCTAGCACAGATACGCAGTATTTT. Translated, it gives CASSRYSGASTDTQYF. The chain has TRBV4-1 and TRBJ2-3; possible D gene TRBD2, 6 bases. This CDR3 spans 16 amino acids. With 4 bases removed from V and 0 bases from J, the gap between germline ends came to 14 bases. Germline assignment: CDR1 MGHRA and CDR2 YSYEKL.

This chain joins TRBV2 and TRBJ1-2, with TRBD1 matching over 9 bases. V shed 4 bases, J shed 4 bases, and the junction held 4 bases outside the gene matches. Germline CDR1 SNHLY, CDR2 FYNNEI. The CDR3 is 14 amino acids. CDR3 nucleotide sequence: TGTGCCAGCAGTGGGGACAGGGCCATCTATGGCTACACCTTC. Its translation is CASSGDRAIYGYTF.

J is TRBJ2-1 and V is TRBV6-5, with 8 bases aligning to TRBD2. V was pared by 7 bases and J by 8 bases, with 10 bases of the junction left unmatched. Germline lookup yields CDR1 MNHEY and CDR2 SVGAGI. CDR3 length: 14 residues. This CDR3 reads CASKTARGAYEQFF. CDR3 DNA: TGTGCCAGCAAGACCGCGCGGGGGGCGTATGAGCAGTTCTTC.

V and J are TRBV29-1 and TRBJ1-5; possible D gene TRBD1, 6 bases. Germline CDR1 and CDR2: SQVTM and ANQGSEA. The CDR3 runs to 13 residues. With 4 bases removed from V and 6 bases from J, the gap between germline ends came to 13 bases. The CDR3 DNA reads TGCAGCGTTGCTGGGGGCGCGGGTCAGCCCCAGCATTTT. Residues: CSVAGGAGQPQHF.

The chain has TRBV28 and TRBJ2-3; the D gene is possibly TRBD1 (5 bases). V was pared by 5 bases and J by 4 bases, with 16 bases between. The CDR3 is 15 residues long. CDR1 is MDHEN, CDR2 SYDVKM, per germline. The chain's CDR3 is CASSEETAAPDTQYF. DNA of the CDR3: TGTGCCAGCAGTGAAGAGACAGCTGCGCCAGATACGCAGTATTTT.

The J gene is TRBJ1-2, the V gene TRBV18; perhaps TRBD1 as D (6 bases). The V end was cut by 2 bases, the J end by 6 bases, with 19 bases between. The CDR3 extends over 16 amino acids. CDR1 is KGHSH, CDR2 LQKENI, per germline. This chain's CDR3 is CASSPTEQGLLHGYTF. DNA for the CDR3: TGTGCCAGCTCACCAACCGAACAGGGTCTGCTTCATGGCTACACCTTC.

The chain couples TRBV7-6 to TRBJ2-5; TRBD1 might be the D (6 bases). Per the germline V gene, CDR1 is SGHVS and CDR2 is FNYEAQ. The V and J ends lost 3 bases and 4 bases respectively, with 24 bases between them. CDR3 length equals 18 residues. DNA of the CDR3: TGTGCCAGCAGCTTGGGGGCACGCTCTCGATCACGAGGAGAGACCCAGTACTTC. Translated, it gives CASSLGARSRSRGETQYF.

V is TRBV29-1 and J is TRBJ1-5, with 7 bases matching TRBD1. The CDR3 consists of 15 residues. The V gene's germline CDR1 is SQVTM and CDR2 ANQGSEA. The V segment lost 4 bases and the J segment 0 bases; nucleotides outside the gene matches: 6. CDR3 nucleotide sequence: TGCAGCGTTGTTATTACAGGGGATAGCAATCAGCCCCAGCATTTT. This encodes CSVVITGDSNQPQHF.

This sequence joins TRBV6-1 and TRBJ2-7, with D unresolved. Germline loops: CDR1 MNHNS, CDR2 SASEGT. V lost 2 bases and J 1 base, leaving 12 bases between the germline ends. The CDR3 extends over 15 amino acids. In nucleotides, the CDR3 is TGTGCCAGCAGTGAAAGGTGGGCACCATCCTACGAGCAGTACTTC. This sequence encodes CASSERWAPSYEQYF.

V and J are TRBV2 and TRBJ1-2; D is perhaps TRBD1 (5 bases). The germline V gene has CDR1 SNHLY and CDR2 FYNNEI. This CDR3 is 14 amino acids long. The V and J ends lost 2 bases and 3 bases respectively, with 10 bases between them. CDR3 nucleotides: TGTGCCAGCAGTGAACAGGGAGGTCACTATGGCTACACCTTC. Protein product: CASSEQGGHYGYTF.

This chain links TRBV28 with TRBJ1-1; no clear D. Trimming stripped 3 bases from V and 6 bases from J, with 8 bases between. The germline V gene encodes CDR1 MDHEN and CDR2 SYDVKM. The CDR3 spans 12 residues. CDR3 sequence reads: CASSFSGAEAFF. The DNA of the CDR3 is TGTGCCAGCAGTTTTTCTGGAGCTGAAGCTTTCTTT.

The chain combines TRBV6-1 with TRBJ2-7, with 10 nucleotides matching TRBD2. Per the germline V gene, CDR1 is MNHNS and CDR2 is SASEGT. V dropped 2 bases and J dropped 4; count of bases not matched to a gene: 11. The CDR3 is made up of 17 amino acids. The CDR3 DNA reads TGTGCCAGCAGTGAACAGGCTAGCGGGGGCCTTTTATACGAGCAGTACTTC. This encodes CASSEQASGGLLYEQYF.

The chain links TRBV6-5 to TRBJ2-7, with 9 bases identical to TRBD2. The ends lost 6 bases at V and 6 bases at J; junction bases unmatched: 9. CDR1 is MNHEY, CDR2 SVGAGI, per germline. The CDR3 has 14 residues. CDR3 sequence (DNA): TGTGCCAGCAGCACCGGGACTAGCCGGAGCGAGCAGTACTTC. It yields the protein CASSTGTSRSEQYF.

The genes are TRBV16 and TRBJ2-3; TRBD2 is a possible D gene (6 bases). The CDR3 consists of 15 residues. V was trimmed by 0 bases and J by 3 bases, leaving 10 bases between them. Germline CDR1 reads KGHSY; CDR2 reads FQNENV. CDR3 sequence (DNA): TGTGCCAGCAGCCAATCGCGGGGATTAACAGATACGCAGTATTTT. Translated, it gives CASSQSRGLTDTQYF.

The chain uses TRBV7-9 and TRBJ2-5; the match to TRBD1 covers 7 bases. CDR1 SEHNR and CDR2 FQNEAQ come from the germline V gene (reference sequence). The CDR3 is 16 amino acids. Trimming cost V 5 bases and J 5 bases; bases outside gene matches: 14. The CDR3 loop reads CASSPLRQGRKETQYF. The CDR3 DNA reads as TGTGCCAGCAGCCCCCTGCGACAGGGTCGAAAGGAGACCCAGTACTTC. The full variable domain, rest sourced from reference TRBV7-9 and TRBJ2-5, is DTGVSQNPRHKITKRGQNVTFRCDPISEHNRLYWYRQTLGQGPEFLTYFQNEAQLEKSRLLSDRFSAERPKGSFSTLEIQRTEQGDSAMYLCASSPLRQGRKETQYFGPGTRLLVL.